This T cell receptor (beta chain) was observed in a study of shared clonotypes between healthy human individuals. The naive CD8 fraction comprised CD45RO-negative cells positively selected for CCR7 and excluded terminally differentiated effector memory CD45RA+ cells. Notes on this clone: Its cognate antigen is unknown.

CDR1 and CDR2 (germline): SGDLS, YYNGEE. With V trimmed by 0 bases and J by 5 bases, 4 bases remained unmatched. The CDR3 has 14 amino acids. Here immunoSEQ multiplex PCR was the method, and the copy in TCRdb shows in-frame clones only, minus some. The data show roughly 2,000,000 clones, with about 94% seen just once and around 1.2% held by the top ten. Overall study results and limits: Non-shared clonotypes were found to have lower generation probabilities than the clonotypes that were shared by all four of the sorted-subset donors. Estimated richness was generally greater in naive than memory subsets.

This clonotype was obtained from a man between 18 and 29 years old in good health. The chain is built from TRBV9 and TRBJ2-7; TRBD2 agrees at 8 bases. The sequenced sample was naive CD8+ T cells sorted from blood. Written as DNA, the CDR3 is TGTGCCAGCAGCGTAGCTGGACTAGCTCACGAGCAGTACTTC. This translates into CASSVAGLAHEQYF.